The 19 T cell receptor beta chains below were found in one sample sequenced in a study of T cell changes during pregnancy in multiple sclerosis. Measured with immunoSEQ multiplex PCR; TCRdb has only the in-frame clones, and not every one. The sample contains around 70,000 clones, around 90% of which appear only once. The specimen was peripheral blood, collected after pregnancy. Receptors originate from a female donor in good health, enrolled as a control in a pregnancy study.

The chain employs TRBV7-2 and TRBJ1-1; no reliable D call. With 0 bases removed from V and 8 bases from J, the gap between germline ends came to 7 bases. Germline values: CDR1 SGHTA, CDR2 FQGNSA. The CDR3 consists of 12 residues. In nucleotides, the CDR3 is TGTGCCAGCAGCTTAGCGGGCAGGGAAGCTTTCTTT. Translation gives CASSLAGREAFF.

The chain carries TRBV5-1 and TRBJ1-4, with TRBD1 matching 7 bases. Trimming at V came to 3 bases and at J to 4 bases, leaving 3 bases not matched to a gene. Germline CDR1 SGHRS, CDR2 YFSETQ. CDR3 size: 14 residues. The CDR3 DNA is TGCGCCAGCAGCTCGACAGGGTTTAATGAAAAACTGTTTTTT. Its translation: CASSSTGFNEKLFF.

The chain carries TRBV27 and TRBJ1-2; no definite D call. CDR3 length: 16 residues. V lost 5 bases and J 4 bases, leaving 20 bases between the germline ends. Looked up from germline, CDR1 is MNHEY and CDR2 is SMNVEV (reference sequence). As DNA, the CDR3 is TGTGCCAGCAGTCCACGATCCTCAACGGGAGGCTATGGCTACACCTTC. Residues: CASSPRSSTGGYGYTF.

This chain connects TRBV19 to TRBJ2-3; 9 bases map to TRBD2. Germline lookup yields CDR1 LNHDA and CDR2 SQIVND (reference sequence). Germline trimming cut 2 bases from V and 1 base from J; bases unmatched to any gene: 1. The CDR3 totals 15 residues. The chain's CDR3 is CASSIIAGGTDTQYF. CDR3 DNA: TGTGCCAGTAGTATAATAGCGGGGGGCACAGATACGCAGTATTTT.

The CDR3: CAWSADLAGVGTGELFF. Here the CDR3 DNA reads TGTGCCTGGAGCGCCGACCTAGCGGGAGTTGGGACCGGGGAGCTGTTTTTT. The rearrangement links TRBV30 to TRBJ2-2; 10 positions agree with TRBD2. The CDR3 contains 17 residues. CDR1 and CDR2 from the germline V gene are GTSNPN and SVGIG (reference sequence). The ends lost 3 bases at V and 5 bases at J; junction bases unmatched: 12. Looking up the rest from reference TRBV30 and TRBJ2-2 gives the full variable domain: SQTIHQWPATLVQPVGSPLSLECTVEGTSNPNLYWYRQAAGRGLQLLFYSVGIGQISSEVPQNLSASRPQDRQFILSSKKLLLSDSGFYLCAWSADLAGVGTGELFFGEGSRLTVL.

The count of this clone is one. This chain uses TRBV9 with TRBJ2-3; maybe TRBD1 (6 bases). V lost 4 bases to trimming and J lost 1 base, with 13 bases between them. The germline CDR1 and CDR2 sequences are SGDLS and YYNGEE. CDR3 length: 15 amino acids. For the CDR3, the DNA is TGTGCCAGCAGCATAAAACAGGGCGGCACAGATACGCAGTATTTT. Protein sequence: CASSIKQGGTDTQYF. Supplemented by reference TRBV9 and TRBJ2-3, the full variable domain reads DSGVTQTPKHLITATGQRVTLRCSPRSGDLSVYWYQQSLDQGLQFLIQYYNGEERAKGNILERFSAQQFPDLHSELNLSSLELGDSALYFCASSIKQGGTDTQYFGPGTRLTVL.

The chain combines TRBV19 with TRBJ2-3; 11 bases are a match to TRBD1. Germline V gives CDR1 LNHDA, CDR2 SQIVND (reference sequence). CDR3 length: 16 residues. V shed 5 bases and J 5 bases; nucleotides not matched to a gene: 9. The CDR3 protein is CASSSRTGGYGDTQYF. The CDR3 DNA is TGTGCCAGTAGTTCTCGGACAGGGGGCTATGGAGATACGCAGTATTTT.

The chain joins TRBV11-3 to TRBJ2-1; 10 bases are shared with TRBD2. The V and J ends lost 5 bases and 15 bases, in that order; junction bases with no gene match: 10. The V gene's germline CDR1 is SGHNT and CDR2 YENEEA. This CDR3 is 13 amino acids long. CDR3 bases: TGTGCCAGCAGCCCAAGGACTAGCGGTCTGCTGTTCTTC. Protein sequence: CASSPRTSGLLFF.

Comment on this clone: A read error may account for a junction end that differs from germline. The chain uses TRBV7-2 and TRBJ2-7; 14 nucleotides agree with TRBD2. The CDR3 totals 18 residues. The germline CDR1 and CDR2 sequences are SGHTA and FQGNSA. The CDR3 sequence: CASSLGTSGSADFYEQYF. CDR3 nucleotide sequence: TGTGCCAGCAGTTTAGGGACTAGCGGGAGCGCGGATTTCTACGAGCAGTACTTC.

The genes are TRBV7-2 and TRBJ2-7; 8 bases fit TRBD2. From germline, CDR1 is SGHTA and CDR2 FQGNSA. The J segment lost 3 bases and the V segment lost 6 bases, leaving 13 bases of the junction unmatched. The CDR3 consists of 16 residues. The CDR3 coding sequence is TGTGCCAGCAGATCGGGAGGGGGGGGCTCTATCTACGAGCAGTACTTC. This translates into CASRSGGGGSIYEQYF. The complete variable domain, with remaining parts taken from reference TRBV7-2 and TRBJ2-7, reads GAGVSQSPSNKVTEKGKDVELRCDPISGHTALYWYRQSLGQGLEFLIYFQGNSAPDKSGLPSDRFSAERTGGSVSTLTIQRTQQEDSAVYLCASRSGGGGSIYEQYFGPGTRLTVT.

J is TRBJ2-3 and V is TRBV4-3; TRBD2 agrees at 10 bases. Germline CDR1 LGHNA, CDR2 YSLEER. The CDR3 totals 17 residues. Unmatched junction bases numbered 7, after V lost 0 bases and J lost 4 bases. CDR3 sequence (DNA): TGCGCCAGCAGCCAAGATGGGGCTAGCGGGAGTGCAGATACGCAGTATTTT. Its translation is CASSQDGASGSADTQYF.

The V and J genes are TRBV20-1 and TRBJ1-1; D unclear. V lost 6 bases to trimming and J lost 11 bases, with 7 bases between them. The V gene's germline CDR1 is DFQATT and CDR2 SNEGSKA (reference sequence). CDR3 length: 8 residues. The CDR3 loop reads CSAGGAFF. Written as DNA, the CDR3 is TGCAGTGCGGGAGGTGCTTTCTTT.

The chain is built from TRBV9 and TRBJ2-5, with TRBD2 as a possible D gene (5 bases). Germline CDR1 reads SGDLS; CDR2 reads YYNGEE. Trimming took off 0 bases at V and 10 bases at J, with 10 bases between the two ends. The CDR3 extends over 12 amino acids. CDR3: CASSVAEGDQYF. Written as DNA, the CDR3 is TGTGCCAGCAGCGTAGCTGAGGGAGACCAGTACTTC.

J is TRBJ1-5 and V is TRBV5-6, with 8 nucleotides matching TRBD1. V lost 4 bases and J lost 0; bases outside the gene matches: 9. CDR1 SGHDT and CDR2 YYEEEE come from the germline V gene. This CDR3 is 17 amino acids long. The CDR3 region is CASSPWGQANSNQPQHF. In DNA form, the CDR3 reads TGTGCCAGCAGCCCCTGGGGACAGGCAAATAGCAATCAGCCCCAGCATTTT.

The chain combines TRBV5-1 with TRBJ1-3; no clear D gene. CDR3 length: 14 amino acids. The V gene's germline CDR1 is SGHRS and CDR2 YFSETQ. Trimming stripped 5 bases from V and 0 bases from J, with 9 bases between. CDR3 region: CASSGSSSGNTIYF. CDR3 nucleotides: TGCGCCAGCAGTGGGAGTAGCTCTGGAAACACCATATATTTT.

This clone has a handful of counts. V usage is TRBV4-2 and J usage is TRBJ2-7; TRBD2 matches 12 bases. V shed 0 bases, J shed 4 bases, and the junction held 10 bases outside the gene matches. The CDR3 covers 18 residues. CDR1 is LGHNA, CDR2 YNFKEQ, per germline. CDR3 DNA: TGTGCCAGCAGCCAAGAACTTGGGCTAGCGGGAGGGCCGTACGAGCAGTACTTC. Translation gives CASSQELGLAGGPYEQYF.

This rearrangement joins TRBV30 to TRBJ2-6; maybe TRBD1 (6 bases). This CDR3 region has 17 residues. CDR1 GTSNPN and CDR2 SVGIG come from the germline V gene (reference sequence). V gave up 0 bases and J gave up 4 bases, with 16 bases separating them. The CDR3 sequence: CAWSVQRTAPGANVLTF. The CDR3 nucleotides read TGTGCCTGGAGTGTACAACGGACAGCCCCCGGGGCCAACGTCCTGACTTTC.

The CDR3 protein is CASNGGQGFEQYF. The CDR3 DNA is TGTGCCAGCAACGGCGGACAGGGGTTCGAGCAGTACTTC. The chain joins TRBV28 to TRBJ2-7, with TRBD1 identical over 9 bases. The CDR3 loop spans 13 amino acids. CDR1 is MDHEN and CDR2 is SYDVKM in the germline V gene. V gave up 7 bases and J gave up 6 bases; unmatched junction bases: 7.

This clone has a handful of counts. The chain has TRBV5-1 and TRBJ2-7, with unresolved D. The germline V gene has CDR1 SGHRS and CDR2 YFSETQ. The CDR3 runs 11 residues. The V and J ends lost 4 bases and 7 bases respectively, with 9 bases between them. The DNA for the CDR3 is TGCGCCAGCAGCACGGAGTGGGAGCAGTACTTC. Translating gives CASSTEWEQYF.